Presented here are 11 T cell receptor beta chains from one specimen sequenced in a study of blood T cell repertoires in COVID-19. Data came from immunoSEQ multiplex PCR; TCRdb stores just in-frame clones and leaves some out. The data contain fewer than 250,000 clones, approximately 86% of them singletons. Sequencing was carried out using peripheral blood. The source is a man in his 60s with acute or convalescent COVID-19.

The CDR3 sequence is CASSPQTSGDTQYF. CDR3 bases: TGCGCCAGCAGCCCACAGACTAGCGGAGATACGCAGTATTTT. V gene TRBV5-1 combines with J gene TRBJ2-3, with 9 nucleotides matching TRBD2. The CDR3 consists of 14 residues. CDR1 is SGHRS and CDR2 is YFSETQ in the germline V gene. V trimming: 4 bases; J trimming: 5 bases; junction bases outside the gene matches: 5.

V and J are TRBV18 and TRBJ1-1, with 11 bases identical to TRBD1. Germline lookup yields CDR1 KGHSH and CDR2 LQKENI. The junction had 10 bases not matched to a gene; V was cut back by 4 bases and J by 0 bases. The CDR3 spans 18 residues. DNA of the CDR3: TGTGCCAGCTCACGCACCGGGACAGGGGGTAGTATGAACACTGAAGCTTTCTTT. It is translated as CASSRTGTGGSMNTEAFF.

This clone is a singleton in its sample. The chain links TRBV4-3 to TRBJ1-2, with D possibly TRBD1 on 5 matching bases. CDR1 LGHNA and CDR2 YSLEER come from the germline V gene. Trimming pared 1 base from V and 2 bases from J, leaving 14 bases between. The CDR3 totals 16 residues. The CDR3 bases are TGCGCCAGCAGCCAAGTTGGGGGGTCCGACAACTATGGCTACACCTTC. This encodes CASSQVGGSDNYGYTF.

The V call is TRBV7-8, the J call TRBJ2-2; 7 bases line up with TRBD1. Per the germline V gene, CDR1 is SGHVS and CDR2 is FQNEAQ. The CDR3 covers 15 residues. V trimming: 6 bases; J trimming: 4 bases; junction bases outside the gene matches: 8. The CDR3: CASSPRGTSTGELFF. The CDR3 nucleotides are TGTGCCAGCAGTCCCAGGGGGACGAGCACCGGGGAGCTGTTTTTT.

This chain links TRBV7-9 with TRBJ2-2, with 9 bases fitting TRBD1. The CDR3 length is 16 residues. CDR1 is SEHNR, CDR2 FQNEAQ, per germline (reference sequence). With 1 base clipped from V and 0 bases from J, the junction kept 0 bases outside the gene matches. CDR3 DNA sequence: TGTGCCAGCAGCTTAGGGACAGGGGCGAACACCGGGGAGCTGTTTTTT. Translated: CASSLGTGANTGELFF.

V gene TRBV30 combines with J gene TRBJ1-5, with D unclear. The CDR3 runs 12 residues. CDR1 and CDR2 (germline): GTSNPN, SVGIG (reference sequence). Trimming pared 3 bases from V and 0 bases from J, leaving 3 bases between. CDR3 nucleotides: TGTGCCTGGAGCCTTAGCAATCAGCCCCAGCATTTT. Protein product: CAWSLSNQPQHF.

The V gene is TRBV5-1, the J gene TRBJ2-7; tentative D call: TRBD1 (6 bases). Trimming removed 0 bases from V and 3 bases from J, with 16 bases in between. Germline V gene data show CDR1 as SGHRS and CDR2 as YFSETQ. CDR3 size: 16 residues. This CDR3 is CASSLARSLGGYEQYF. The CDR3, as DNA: TGCGCCAGCAGCTTGGCCCGCAGTTTAGGGGGCTACGAGCAGTACTTC. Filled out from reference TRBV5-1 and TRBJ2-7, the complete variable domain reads KAGVTQTPRYLIKTRGQQVTLSCSPISGHRSVSWYQQTPGQGLQFLFEYFSETQRNKGNFPGRFSGRQFSNSRSEMNVSTLELGDSALYLCASSLARSLGGYEQYFGPGTRLTVT.

The CDR3 here is CASSDYPSGGIKNIQYF. DNA of the CDR3: TGTGCCAGCAGCGACTACCCTAGCGGCGGCATCAAAAACATTCAGTACTTC. The rearrangement joins TRBV7-2 to TRBJ2-4, with 7 nucleotides matching TRBD2. Germline CDR1 reads SGHTA; CDR2 reads FQGNSA. V lost 5 bases, J lost 3 bases, and 13 bases stayed unmatched. This CDR3 has 17 residues.

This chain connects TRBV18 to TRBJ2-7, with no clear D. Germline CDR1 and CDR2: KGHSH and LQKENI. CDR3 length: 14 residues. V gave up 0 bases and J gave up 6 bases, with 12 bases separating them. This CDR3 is CASSPPIAVGEQYF. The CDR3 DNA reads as TGTGCCAGCTCACCACCCATTGCGGTAGGCGAGCAGTACTTC.

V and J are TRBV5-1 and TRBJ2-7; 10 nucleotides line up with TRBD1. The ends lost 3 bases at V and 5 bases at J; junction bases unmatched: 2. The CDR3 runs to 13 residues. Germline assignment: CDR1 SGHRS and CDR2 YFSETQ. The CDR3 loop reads CASSWDRGNEQYF. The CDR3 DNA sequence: TGCGCCAGCAGCTGGGACAGGGGTAACGAGCAGTACTTC.

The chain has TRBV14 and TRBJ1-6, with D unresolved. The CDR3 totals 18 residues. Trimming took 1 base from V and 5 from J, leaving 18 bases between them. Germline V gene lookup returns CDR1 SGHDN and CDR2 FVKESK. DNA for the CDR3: TGTGCCAGCAGCCAAGGGTCGAGTAGTTGGGCCAATAATTCACCCCTCCACTTT. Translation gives CASSQGSSSWANNSPLHF.